This T cell receptor (beta chain) was identified in a study of blood T cell repertoires in COVID-19. At the level of the study: Sites across the United States, Italy and Spain contributed samples from acute and convalescent COVID-19. PBMCs, B-cell-depleted T cells, or T cells provided the cDNA or gDNA that made up the material.

Germline V gives CDR1 SGHAT, CDR2 FQNNGV. J was trimmed by 3 bases and V by 4 bases; bases with no gene match: 10. The CDR3 runs 17 residues. The data were produced by immunoSEQ multiplex PCR, yet TCRdb's version contains in-frame clones alone and is incomplete. The sample lists roughly 85,000 clones, roughly 89% occurring once. Sequencing used peripheral blood. The gene calls are TRBV11-2 and TRBJ1-5; 9 bases fit TRBD1. The sequence was obtained from a man aged 45 to 65 with active or convalescent COVID-19. In nucleotides, the CDR3 is TGTGCCAGCAGCTCCGGTAAAGGACAGGGGATCAATCAGCCCCAGCATTTT. Translated: CASSSGKGQGINQPQHF.